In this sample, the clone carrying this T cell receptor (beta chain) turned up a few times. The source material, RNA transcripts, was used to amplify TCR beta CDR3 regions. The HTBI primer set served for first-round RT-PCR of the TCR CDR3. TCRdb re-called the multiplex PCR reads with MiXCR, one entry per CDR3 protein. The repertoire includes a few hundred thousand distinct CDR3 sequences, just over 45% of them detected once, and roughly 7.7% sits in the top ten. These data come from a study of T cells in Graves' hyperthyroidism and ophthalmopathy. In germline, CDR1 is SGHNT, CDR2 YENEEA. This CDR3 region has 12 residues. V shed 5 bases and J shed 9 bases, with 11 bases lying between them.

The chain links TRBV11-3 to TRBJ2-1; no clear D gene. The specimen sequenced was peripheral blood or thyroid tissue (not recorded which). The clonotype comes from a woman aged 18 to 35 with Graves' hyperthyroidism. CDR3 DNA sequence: TGTGCCAGCAGCATACGGCTTTCTGAGCAGTTCTTC. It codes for CASSIRLSEQFF.